This T cell receptor beta chain was sequenced during a study of response to subunit inactivated influenza vaccine. Study results and limitations: With each seasonal influenza vaccination, the authors suggested, few new T cells are recruited.

TCRdb used MiXCR to reprocess the RT-PCR reads, holding one entry per CDR3 protein. This sample yields around 650,000 distinct CDR3 sequences, of which around 16% are seen a single time; roughly 11% belongs to the top ten. The CDR3 totals 13 residues. V was clipped by 3 bases and J by 2 bases, with 8 bases between them. From germline, CDR1 is DFQATT and CDR2 SNEGSKA (reference sequence). As for this clonotype: Antigen: not known.

This clonotype originated in a man aged 45-65 years who received an inactivated influenza vaccine. This material consisted of PBMCs from blood, taken less than 13 days after vaccination. The V gene is TRBV20-1, the J gene TRBJ2-1; possibly TRBD2 for D (6 bases). The CDR3 loop is CSASSGAYNEQFF. DNA for the CDR3: TGCAGTGCTAGTTCGGGGGCCTACAATGAGCAGTTCTTC.